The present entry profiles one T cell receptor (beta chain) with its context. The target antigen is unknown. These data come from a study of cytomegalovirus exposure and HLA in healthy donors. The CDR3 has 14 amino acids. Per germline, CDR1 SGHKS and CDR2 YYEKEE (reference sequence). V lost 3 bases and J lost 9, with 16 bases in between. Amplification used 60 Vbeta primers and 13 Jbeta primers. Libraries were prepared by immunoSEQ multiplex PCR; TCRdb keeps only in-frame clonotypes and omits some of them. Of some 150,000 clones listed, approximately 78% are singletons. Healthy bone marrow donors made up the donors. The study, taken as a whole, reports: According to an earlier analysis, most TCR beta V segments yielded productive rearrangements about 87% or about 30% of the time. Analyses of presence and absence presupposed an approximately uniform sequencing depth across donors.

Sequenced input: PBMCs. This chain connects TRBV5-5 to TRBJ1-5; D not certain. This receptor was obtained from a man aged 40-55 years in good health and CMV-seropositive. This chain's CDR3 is CASSSGGSIRPQHF. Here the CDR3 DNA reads TGTGCCAGCAGCTCAGGTGGGTCGATTCGGCCCCAGCATTTT.